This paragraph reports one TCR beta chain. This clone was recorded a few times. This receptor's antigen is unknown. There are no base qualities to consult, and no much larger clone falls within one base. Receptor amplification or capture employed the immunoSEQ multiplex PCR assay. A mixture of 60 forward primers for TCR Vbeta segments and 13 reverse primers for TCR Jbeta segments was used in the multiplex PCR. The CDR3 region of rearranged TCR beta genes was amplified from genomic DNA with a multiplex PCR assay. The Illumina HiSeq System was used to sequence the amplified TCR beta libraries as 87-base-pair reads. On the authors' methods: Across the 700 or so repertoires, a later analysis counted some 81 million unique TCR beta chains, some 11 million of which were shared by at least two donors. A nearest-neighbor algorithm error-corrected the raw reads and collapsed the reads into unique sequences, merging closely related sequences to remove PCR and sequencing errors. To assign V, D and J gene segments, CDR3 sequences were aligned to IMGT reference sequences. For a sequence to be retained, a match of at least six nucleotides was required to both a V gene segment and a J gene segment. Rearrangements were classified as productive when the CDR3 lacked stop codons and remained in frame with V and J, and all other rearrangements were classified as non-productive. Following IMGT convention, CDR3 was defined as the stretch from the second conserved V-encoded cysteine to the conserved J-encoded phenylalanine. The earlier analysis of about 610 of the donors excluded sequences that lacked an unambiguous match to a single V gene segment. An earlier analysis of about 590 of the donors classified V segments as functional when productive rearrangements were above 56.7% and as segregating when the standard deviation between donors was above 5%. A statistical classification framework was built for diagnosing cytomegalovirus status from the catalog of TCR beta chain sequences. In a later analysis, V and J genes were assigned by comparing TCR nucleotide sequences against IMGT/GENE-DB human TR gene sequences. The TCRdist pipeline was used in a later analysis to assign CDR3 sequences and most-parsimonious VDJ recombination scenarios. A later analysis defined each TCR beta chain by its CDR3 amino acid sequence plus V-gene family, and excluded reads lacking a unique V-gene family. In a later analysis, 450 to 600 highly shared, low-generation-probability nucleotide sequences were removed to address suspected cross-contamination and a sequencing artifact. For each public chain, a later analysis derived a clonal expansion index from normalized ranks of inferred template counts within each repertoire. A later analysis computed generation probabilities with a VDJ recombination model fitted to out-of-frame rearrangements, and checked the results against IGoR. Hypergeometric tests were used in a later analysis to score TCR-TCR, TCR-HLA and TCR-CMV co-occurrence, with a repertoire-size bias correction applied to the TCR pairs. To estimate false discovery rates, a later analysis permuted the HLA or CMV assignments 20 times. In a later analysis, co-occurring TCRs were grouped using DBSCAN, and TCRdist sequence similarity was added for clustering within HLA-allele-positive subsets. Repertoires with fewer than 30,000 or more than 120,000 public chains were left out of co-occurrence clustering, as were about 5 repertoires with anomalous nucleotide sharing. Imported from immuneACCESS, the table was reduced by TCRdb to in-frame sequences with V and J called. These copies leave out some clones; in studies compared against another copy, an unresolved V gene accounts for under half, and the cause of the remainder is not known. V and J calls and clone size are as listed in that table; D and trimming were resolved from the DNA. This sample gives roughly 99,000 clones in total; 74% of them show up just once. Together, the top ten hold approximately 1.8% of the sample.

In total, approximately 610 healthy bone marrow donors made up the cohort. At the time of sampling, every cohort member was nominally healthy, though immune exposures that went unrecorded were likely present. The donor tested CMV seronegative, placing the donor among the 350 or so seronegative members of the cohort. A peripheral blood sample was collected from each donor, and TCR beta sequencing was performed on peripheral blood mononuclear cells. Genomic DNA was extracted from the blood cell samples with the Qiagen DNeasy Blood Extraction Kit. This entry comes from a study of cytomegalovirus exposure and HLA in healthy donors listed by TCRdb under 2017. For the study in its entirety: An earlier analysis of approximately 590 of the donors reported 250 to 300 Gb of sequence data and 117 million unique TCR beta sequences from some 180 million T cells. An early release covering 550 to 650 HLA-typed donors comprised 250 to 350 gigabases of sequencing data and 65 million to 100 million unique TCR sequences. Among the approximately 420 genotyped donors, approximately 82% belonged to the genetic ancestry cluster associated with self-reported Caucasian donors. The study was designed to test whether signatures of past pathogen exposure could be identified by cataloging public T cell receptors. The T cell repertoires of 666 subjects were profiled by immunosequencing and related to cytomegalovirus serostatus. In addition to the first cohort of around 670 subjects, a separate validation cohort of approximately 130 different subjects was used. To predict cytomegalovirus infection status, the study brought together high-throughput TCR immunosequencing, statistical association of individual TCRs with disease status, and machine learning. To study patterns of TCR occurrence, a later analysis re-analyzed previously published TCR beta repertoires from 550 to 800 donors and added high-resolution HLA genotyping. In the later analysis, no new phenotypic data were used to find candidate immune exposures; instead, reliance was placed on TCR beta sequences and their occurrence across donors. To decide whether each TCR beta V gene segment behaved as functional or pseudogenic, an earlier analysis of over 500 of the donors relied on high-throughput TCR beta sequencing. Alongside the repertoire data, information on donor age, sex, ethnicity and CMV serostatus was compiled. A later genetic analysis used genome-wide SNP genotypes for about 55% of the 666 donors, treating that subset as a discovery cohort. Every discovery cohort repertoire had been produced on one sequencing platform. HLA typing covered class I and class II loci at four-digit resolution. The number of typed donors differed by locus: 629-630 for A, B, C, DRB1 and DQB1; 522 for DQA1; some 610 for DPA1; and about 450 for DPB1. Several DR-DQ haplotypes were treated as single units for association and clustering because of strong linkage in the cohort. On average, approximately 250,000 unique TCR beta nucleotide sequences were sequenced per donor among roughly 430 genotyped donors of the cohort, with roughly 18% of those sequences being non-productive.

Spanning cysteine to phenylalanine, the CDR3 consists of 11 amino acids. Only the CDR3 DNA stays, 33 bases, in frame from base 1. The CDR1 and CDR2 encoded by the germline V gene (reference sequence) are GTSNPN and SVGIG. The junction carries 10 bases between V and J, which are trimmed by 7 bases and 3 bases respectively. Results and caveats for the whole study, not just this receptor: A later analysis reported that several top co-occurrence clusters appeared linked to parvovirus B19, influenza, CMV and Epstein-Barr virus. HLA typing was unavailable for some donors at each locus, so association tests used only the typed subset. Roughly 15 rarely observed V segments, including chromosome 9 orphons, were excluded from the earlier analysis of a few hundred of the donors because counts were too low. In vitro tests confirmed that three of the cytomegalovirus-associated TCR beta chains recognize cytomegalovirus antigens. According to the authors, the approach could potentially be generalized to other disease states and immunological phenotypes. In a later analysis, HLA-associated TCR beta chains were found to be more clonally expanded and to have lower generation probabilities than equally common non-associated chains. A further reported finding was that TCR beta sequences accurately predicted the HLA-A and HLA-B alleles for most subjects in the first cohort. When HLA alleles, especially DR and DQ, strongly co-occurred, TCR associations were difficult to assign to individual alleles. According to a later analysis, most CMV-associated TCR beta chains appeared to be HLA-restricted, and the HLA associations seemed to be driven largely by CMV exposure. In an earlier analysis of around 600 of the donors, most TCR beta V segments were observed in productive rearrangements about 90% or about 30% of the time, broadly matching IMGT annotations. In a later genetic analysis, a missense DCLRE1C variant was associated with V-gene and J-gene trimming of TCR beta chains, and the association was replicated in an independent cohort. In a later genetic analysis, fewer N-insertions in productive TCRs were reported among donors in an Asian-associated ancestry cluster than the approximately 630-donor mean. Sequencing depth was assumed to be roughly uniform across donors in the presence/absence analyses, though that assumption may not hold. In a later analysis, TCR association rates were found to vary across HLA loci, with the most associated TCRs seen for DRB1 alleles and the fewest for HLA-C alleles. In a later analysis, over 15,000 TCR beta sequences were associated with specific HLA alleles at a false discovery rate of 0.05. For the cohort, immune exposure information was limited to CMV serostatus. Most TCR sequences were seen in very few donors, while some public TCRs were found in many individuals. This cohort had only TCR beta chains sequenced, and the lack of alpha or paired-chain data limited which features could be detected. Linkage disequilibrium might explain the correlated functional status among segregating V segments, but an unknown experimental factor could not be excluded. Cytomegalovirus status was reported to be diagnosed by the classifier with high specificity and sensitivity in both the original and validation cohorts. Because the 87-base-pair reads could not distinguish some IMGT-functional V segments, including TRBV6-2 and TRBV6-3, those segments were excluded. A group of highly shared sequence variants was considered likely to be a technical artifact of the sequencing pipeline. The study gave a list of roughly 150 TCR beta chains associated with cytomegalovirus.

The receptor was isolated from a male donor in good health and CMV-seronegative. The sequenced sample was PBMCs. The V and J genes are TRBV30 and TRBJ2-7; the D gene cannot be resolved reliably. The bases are TGTGCCTCAGGTGCCGACTACGAGCAGTACTTC. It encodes CASGADYEQYF.